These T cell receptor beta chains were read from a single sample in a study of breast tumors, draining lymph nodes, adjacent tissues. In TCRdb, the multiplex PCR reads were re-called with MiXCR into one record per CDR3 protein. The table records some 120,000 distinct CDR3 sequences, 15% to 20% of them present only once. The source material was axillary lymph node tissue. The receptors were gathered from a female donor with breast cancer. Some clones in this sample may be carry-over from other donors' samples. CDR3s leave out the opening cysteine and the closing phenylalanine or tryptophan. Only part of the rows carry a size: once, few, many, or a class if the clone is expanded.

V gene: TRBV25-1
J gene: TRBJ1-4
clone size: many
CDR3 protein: ATKQGAATNEKLF

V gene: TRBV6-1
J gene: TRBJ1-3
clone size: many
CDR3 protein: ATRVQGGFGNTIY

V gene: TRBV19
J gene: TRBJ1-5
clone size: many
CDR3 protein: ASSMTKGTANQPQH

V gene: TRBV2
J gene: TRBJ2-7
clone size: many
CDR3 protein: ASRTGSGYEQY

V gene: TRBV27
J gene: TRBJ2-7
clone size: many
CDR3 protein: ASHKGASAYEQY

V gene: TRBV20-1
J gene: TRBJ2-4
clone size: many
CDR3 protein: SAKRSEVIKNIQY

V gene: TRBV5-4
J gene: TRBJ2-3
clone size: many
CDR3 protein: ASSLEVGGPTDTQY

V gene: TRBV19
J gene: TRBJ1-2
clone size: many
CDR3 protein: ASNWPGTNYGYT

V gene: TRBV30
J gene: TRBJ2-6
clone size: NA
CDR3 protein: ACEAPSAGGPGANVLT

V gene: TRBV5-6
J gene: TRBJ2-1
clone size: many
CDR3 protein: ASSLQGINEQF

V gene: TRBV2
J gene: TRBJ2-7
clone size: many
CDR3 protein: ASSPRTSGSYEQY

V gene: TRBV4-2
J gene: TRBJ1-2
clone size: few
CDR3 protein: ASSRGGEGPVGYT

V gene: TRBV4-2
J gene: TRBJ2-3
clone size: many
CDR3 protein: ASSQDYGGSSTDTQY

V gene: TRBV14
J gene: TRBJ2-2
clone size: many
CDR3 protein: ASSNTGGNTGELF

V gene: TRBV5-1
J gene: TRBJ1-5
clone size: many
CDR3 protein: ASSLGTEDQPQH

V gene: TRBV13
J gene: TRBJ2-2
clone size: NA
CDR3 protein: ASRAGLLRGGELF

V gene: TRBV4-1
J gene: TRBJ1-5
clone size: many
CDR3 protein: ASSQEGRGGNQPQH

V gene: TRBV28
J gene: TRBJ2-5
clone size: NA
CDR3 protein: ASSTFTAGGAGLETQY

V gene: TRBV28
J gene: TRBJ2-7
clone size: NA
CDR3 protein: ASSLSRPEPRQY

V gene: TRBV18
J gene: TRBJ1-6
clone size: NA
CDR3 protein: ASSPPDGGDNSPLH

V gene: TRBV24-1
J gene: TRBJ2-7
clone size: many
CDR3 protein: ATSDGTMHEQY

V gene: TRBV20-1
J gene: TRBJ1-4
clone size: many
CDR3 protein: SARGTADEKLF

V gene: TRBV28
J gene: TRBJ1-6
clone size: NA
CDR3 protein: ASRPADRGDSPLH

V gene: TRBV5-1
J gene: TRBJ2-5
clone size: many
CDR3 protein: ASSKSSGSRETQY

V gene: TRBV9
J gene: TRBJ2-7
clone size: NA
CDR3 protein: ASSDSLAGGASYEQY

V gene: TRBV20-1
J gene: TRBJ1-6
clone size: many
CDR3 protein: SARGEPDSPLH

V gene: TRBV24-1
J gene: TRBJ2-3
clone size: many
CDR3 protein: ATSEGASDTQY

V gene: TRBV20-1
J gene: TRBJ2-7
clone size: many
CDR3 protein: SAGGQGEYYEKQY

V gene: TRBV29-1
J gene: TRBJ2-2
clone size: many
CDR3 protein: SAARTAGGELF

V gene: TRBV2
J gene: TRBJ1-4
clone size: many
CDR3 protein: ASSQDREKLF

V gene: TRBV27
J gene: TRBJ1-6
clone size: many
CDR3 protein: ASSLIRGTVNSPLH

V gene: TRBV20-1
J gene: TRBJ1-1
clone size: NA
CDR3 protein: SARVLPGRRMNTEAF

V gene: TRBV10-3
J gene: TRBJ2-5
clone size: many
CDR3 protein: AISELWDLRSAQY

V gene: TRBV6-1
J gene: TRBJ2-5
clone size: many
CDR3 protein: ASRTLDRASGETQY

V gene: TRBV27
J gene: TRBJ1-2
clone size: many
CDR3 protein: ASSFTFGPRGGYT

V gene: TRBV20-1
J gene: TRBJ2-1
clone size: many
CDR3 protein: SAPGGGAYNEQF

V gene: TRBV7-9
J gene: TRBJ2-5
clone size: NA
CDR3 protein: ASSSIGQGGFETQY

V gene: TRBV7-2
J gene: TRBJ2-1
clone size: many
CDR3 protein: ASSPGGVYEQF

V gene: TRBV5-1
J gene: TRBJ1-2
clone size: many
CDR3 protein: ASSPDSTNYGYT

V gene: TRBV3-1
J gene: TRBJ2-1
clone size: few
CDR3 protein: ASSQTVGNEQF